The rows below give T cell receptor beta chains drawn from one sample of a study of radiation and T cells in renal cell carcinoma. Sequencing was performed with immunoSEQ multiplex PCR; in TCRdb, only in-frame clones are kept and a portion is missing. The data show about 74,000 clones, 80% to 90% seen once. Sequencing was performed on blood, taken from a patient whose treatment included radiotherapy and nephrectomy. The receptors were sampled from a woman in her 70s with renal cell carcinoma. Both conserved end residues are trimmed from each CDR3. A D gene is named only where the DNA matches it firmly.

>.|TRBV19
ASSRQLTNTEAF
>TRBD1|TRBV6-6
ASSPPTGNGYT
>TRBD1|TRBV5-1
ASSLGTVSNQPQH
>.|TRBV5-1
ASSLGSTSTDTQY
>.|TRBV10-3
AISESKRADTQY
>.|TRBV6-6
ASKPGGNNSPLH
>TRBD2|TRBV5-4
ASRRGGATDTQY
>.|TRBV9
ASRAGAGAAGNTIY
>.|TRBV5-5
ASSLDTGNEKLF
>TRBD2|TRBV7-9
ASSRGLADYNEQF
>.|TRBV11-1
ASGGASNEQF
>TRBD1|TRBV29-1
SVGDRGTGELF
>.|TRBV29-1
SVERGFSAF
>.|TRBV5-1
ASSLTLTGNEKLF
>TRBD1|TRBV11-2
ASSVTGGRFYNEQF
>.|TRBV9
ASSVGPGDNYGYT
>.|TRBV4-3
ASSQDAGTYEQY
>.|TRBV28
ASSFGELINIQY
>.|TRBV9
ASSEASSYNSPLH
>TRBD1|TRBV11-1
ASKRAGDRAGETQY
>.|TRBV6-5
ASSYSGRFSGNTIY
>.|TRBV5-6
ASSLSFGSSYNEQF
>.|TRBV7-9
ASTTGTSTNTEAF
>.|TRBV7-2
ASSFRGPGAEAF
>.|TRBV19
ASSSTELAKNIQY
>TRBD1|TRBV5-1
ASSLRGDRGSLNTGELF
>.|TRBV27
ASSLYSEAPYEQY
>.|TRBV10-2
ASSEGYRPRWEQY
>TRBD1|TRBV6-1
ASSEPGQGINEQF
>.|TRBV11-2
ASSPNPTHLNYGYT
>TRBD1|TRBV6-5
ASSEGQGIGYGYT
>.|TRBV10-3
AIREPTVGRDYEQY
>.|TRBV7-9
ASSETVSHTEAF
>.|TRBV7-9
ASSPPERIPDTQY